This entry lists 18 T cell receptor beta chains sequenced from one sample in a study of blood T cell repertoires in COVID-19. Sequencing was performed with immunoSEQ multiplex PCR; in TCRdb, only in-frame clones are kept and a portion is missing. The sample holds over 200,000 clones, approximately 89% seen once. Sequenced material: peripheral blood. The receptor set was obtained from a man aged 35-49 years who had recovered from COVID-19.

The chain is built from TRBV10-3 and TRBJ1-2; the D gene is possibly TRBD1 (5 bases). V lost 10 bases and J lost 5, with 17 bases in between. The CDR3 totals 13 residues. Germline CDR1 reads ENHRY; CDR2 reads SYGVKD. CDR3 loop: CATKGGTSYGYTF. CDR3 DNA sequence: TGTGCCACCAAGGGAGGGACCTCATATGGCTACACCTTC.

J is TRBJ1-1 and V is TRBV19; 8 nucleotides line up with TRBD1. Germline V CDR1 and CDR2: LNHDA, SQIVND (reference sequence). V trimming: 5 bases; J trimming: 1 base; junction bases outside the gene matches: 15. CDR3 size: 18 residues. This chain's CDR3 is CASSQRGQGGVANTEAFF. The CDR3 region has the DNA TGTGCCAGTAGTCAGCGTGGACAGGGCGGAGTAGCGAACACTGAAGCTTTCTTT.

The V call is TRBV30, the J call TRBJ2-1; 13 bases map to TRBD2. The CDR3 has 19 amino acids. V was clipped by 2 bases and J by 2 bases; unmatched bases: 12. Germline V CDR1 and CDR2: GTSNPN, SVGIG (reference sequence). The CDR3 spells CAWSRRLAGGTPPYNEQFF. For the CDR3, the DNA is TGTGCCTGGAGTCGCCGACTAGCGGGAGGAACACCTCCCTACAATGAGCAGTTCTTC.

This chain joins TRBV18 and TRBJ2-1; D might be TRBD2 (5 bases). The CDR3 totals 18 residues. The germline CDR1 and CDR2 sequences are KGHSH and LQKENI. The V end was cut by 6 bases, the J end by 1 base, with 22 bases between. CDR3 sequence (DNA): TGTGCCAGCTCTCCGAGGGTTTGGGATTCTGGGTCCTACAATGAGCAGTTCTTC. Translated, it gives CASSPRVWDSGSYNEQFF. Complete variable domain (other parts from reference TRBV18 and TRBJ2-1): NAGVMQNPRHLVRRRGQEARLRCSPMKGHSHVYWYRQLPEEGLKFMVYLQKENIIDESGMPKERFSAEFPKEGPSILRIQQVVRGDSAAYFCASSPRVWDSGSYNEQFFGPGTRLTVL.

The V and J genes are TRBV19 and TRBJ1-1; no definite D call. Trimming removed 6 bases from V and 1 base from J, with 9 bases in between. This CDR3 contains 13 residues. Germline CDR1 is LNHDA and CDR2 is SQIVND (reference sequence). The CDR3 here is CASRVGANTEAFF. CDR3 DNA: TGTGCCAGTAGAGTGGGCGCGAACACTGAAGCTTTCTTT.

CDR3 loop: CASRLEGLANTEAFF. DNA for the CDR3: TGTGCCAGCAGGCTTGAGGGACTTGCGAACACTGAAGCTTTCTTT. The V gene is TRBV6-5, the J gene TRBJ1-1; maybe TRBD1 (5 bases). The V gene's germline CDR1 is MNHEY and CDR2 SVGAGI. CDR3 size: 15 residues. V was clipped by 6 bases and J by 1 base, with 15 bases between them.

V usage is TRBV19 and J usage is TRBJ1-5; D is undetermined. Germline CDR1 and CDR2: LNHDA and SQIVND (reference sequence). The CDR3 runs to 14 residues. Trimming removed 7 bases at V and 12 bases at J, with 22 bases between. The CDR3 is CASKDRLRHARQHF. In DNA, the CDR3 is TGTGCCAGTAAAGATCGGTTGCGCCACGCCCGCCAGCATTTT.

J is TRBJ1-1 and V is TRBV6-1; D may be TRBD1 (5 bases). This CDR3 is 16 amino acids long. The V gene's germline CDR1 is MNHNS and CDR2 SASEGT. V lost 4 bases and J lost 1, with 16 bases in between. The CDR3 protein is CASSVRSLGGNTEAFF. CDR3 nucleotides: TGTGCCAGCAGTGTCAGAAGTCTGGGGGGGAACACTGAAGCTTTCTTT.

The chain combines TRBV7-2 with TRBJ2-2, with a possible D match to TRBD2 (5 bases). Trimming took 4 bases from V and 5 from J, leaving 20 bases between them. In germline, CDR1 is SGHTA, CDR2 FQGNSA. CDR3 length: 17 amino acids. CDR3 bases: TGTGCCAGCAGCTCACCCCCCAGTGGGAGAGGAACCGGGGAGCTGTTTTTT. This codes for CASSSPPSGRGTGELFF.

The CDR3 loop reads CASSPSGTQGRYTF. The CDR3 nucleotides are TGTGCCAGCAGCCCTTCCGGGACTCAGGGCCGCTACACCTTC. V and J are TRBV9 and TRBJ1-2, with D perhaps TRBD1 (5 bases). This CDR3 spans 14 amino acids. The ends were cut back, 4 bases at V and 9 bases at J, with 19 bases in the middle. Germline values: CDR1 SGDLS, CDR2 YYNGEE.

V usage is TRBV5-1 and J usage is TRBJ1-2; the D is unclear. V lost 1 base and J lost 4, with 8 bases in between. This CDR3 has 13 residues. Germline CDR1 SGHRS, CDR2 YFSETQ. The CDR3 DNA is TGCGCCAGCAGCTTGACACAGAGCTATGGCTACACCTTC. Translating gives CASSLTQSYGYTF.

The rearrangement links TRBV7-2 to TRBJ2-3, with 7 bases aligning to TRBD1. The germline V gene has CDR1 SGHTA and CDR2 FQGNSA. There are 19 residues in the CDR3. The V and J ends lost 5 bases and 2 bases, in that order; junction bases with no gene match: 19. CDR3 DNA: TGTGCCAGCAGCCCCCCGACAGGGTACGCGAAACGGAACACAGATACGCAGTATTTT. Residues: CASSPPTGYAKRNTDTQYF.

CDR3 in amino acids: CASSSGQGQLKGYTF. CDR3 nucleotide sequence: TGTGCCAGCAGCAGCGGACAGGGGCAACTTAAGGGCTACACCTTC. V and J are TRBV5-4 and TRBJ1-2; 9 nucleotides align to TRBD1. The CDR3 covers 15 residues. CDR1 SGHNT and CDR2 YYREEE come from the germline V gene (reference sequence). V trimming: 4 bases; J trimming: 8 bases; junction bases outside the gene matches: 12.

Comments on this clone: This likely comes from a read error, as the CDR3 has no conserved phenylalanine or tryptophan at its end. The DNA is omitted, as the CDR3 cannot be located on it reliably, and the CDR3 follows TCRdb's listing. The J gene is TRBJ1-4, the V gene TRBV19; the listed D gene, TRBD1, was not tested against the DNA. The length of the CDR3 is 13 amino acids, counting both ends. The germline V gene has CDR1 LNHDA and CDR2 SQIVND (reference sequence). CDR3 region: CASSIDLGQDLRG.

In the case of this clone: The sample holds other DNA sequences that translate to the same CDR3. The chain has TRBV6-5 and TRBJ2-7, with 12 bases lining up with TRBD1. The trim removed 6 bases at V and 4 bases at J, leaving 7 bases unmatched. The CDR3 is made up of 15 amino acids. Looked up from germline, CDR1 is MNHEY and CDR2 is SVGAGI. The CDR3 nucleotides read TGTGCCAGCAGCTACAGGGGACAGGGGGCTTACGAGCAGTACTTC. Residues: CASSYRGQGAYEQYF.

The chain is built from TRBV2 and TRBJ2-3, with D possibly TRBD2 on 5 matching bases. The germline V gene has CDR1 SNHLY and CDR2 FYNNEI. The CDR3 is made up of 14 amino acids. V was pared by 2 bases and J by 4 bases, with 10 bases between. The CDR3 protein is CASSEQRNADTQYF. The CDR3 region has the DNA TGTGCCAGCAGTGAACAGCGGAACGCAGATACGCAGTATTTT.

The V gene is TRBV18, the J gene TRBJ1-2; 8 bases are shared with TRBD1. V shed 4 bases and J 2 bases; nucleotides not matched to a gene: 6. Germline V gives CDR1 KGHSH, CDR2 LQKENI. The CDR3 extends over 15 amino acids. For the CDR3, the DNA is TGTGCCAGCTCACGGTTGCAGGGGGCAAACTATGGCTACACCTTC. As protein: CASSRLQGANYGYTF.

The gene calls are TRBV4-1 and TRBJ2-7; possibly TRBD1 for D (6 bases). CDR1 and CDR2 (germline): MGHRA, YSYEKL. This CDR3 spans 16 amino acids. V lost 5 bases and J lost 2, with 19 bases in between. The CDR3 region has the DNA TGCGCCAGCAGCGATACCCACAGGGCACATCCCTACGAGCAGTACTTC. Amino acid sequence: CASSDTHRAHPYEQYF.